Included here is one TCR beta chain sequence, with context. This entry is derived from a study of shared clonotypes between healthy human individuals. This CDR3 is built from 12 residues. In germline, CDR1 is LGHNA, CDR2 YNFKEQ. Trimming removed 4 bases at V and 5 bases at J, with 6 bases between. Every immunoSEQ plate was one replicate of a subset's evenly spread DNA. Measured with immunoSEQ multiplex PCR; TCRdb has only the in-frame clones, and not every one. The data hold more than 1.2 million clones, with around 98.5% observed a single time. This receptor was obtained from a man aged 30 to 39 in good health. Sample: naive CD4+ T cells sorted from blood. This sample's subset: CD45RA+ positively selected. This chain connects TRBV4-2 to TRBJ2-1; no definite D call. The CDR3 here is CASSPRDNEQFF. The CDR3 bases are TGTGCCAGCAGCCCACGCGACAATGAGCAGTTCTTC.